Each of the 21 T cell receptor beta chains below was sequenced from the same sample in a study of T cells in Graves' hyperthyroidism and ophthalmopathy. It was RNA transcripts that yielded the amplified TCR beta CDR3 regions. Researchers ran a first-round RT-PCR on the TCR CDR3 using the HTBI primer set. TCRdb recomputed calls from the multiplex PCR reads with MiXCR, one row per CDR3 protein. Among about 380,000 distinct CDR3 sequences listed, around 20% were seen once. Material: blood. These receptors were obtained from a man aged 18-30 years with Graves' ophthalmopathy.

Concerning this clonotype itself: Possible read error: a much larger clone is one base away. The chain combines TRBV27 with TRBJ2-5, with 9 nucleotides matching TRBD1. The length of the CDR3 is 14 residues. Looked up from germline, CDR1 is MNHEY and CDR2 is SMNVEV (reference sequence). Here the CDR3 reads CASSFDRGLETLYF. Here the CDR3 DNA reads TGTGCCAGCAGTTTTGACAGGGGGTTAGAGACCCTGTACTTC.

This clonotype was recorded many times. CDR3 sequence: CASSQQEGELFF. The CDR3, as DNA: TGTGCCAGCAGCCAACAGGAAGGGGAGCTGTTTTTT. The chain employs TRBV7-9 and TRBJ2-2, with D tentatively TRBD1 (5 bases). CDR3 length equals 12 residues. The germline V and J ends were trimmed by 5 bases and 8 bases, with 9 bases remaining between them. Germline assignment: CDR1 SEHNR and CDR2 FQNEAQ (reference sequence).

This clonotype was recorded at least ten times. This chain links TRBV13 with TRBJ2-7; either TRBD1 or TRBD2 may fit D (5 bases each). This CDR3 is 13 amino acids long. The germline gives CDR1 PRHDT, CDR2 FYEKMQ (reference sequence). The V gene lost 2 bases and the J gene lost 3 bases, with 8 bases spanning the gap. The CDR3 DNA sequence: TGTGCCAGCAGCTTATGGGACCGCTACGAGCAGTACTTC. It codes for CASSLWDRYEQYF.

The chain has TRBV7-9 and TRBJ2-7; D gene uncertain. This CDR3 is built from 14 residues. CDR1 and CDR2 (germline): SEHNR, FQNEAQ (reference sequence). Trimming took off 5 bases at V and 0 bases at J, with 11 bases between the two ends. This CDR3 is CASSPQSSSYEQYF. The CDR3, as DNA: TGTGCCAGCAGCCCCCAAAGTTCCTCCTACGAGCAGTACTTC.

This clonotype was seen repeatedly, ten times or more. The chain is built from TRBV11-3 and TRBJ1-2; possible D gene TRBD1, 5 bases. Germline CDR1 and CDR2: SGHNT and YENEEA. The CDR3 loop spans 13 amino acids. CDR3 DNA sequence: TGTGCGGAACTACTGGGGACGAGGGATGGCTACACCTTC. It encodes CAELLGTRDGYTF.

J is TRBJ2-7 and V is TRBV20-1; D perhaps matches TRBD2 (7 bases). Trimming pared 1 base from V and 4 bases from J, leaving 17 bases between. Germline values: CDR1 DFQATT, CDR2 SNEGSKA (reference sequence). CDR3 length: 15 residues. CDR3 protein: CSARALAGADYEQYF. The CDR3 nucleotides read TGCAGTGCTAGAGCATTGGCGGGGGCCGATTACGAGCAGTACTTC.

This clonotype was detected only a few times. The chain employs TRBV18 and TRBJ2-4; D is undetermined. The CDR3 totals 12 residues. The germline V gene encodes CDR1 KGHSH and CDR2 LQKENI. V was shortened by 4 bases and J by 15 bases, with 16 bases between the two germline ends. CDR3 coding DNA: TGTGCCAGCTCACTCTTTCCGGAGCAGACGTACTTC. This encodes CASSLFPEQTYF.

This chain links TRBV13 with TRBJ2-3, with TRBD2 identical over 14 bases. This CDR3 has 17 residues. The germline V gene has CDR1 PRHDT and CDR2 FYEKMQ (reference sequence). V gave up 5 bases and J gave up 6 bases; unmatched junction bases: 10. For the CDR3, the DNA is TGTGCCAGCAGCCCGCGACTAGCGGGGGGGGGAGGGGATACGCAGTATTTT. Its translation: CASSPRLAGGGGDTQYF.

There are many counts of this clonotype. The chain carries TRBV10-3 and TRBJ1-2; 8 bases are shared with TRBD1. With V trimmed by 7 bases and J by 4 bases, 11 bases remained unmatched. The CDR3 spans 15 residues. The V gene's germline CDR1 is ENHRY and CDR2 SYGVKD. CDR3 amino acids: CAITPGQALGYGYTF. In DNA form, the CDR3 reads TGTGCCATCACCCCGGGACAGGCCCTTGGCTATGGCTACACCTTC.

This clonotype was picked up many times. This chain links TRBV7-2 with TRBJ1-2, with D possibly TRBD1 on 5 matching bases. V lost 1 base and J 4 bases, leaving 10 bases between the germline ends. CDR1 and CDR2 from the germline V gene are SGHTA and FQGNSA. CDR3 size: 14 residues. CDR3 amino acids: CASSLGGRFYGYTF. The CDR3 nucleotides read TGTGCCAGCAGCTTAGGGGGACGATTCTATGGCTACACCTTC.

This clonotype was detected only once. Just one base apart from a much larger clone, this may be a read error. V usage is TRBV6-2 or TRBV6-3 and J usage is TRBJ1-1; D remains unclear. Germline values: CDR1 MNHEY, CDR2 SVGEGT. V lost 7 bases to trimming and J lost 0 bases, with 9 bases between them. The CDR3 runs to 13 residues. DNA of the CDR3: TGTGCCAGCAAGTGGGAAATGAACACTGAAGCTTTCTTT. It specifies CASKWEMNTEAFF.

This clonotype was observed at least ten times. The CDR3 here is CASKIPTHDTQYF. In DNA form, the CDR3 reads TGTGCCAGCAAAATCCCGACTCATGATACGCAGTATTTT. The genes are TRBV7-2 and TRBJ2-3; no clear D gene. With 7 bases removed from V and 6 bases from J, the gap between germline ends came to 14 bases. The CDR3 contains 13 residues. CDR1 is SGHTA, CDR2 FQGNSA, per germline.

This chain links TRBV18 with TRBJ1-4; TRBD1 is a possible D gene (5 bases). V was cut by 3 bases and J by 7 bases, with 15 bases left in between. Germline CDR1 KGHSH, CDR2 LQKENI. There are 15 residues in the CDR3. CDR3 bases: TGTGCCAGCTCACCGGGGGACGCAAGCGGTGAAAAACTGTTTTTT. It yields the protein CASSPGDASGEKLFF.

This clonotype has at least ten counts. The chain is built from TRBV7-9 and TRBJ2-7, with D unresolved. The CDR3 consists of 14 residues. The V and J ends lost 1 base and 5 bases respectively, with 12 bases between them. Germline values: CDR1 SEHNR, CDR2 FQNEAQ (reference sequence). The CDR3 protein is CASSLGLGYDEQYF. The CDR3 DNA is TGTGCCAGCAGCTTAGGTTTGGGTTACGACGAGCAGTACTTC.

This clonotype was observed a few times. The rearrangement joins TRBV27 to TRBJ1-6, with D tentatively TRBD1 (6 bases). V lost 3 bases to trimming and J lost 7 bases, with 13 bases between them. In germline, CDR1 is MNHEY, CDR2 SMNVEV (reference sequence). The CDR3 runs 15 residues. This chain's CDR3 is CASSLNPQGNSPLHF. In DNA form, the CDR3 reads TGTGCCAGCAGTTTGAACCCGCAGGGGAATTCACCCCTCCACTTT.

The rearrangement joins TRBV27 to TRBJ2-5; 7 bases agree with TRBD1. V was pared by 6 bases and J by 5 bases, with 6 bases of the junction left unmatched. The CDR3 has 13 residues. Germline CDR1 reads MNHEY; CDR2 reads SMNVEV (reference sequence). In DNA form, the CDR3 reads TGTGCCAGCAGCTCCAGGGGGACGGAGACCCAGTACTTC. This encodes CASSSRGTETQYF.

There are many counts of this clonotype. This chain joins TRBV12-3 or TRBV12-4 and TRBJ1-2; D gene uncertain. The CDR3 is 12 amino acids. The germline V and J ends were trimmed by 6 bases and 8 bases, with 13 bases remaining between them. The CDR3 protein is CASSPRTGGYTF. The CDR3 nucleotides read TGTGCCAGCAGCCCAAGGACGGGCGGCTACACCTTC.

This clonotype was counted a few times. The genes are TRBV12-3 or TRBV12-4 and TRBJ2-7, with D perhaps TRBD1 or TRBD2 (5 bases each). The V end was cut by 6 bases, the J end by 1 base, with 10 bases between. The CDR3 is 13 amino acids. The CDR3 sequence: CASRHGGSYEQYF. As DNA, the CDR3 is TGTGCCAGCAGGCATGGGGGTTCCTACGAGCAGTACTTC.

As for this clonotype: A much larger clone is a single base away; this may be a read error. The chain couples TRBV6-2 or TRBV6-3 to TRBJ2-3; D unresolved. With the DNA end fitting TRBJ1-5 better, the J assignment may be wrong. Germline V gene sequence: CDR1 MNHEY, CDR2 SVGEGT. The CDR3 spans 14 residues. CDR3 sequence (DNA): TGTGCCAGCACCACCACGGGCAGCACAGATACGCAGCATTTT. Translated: CASTTTGSTDTQHF.

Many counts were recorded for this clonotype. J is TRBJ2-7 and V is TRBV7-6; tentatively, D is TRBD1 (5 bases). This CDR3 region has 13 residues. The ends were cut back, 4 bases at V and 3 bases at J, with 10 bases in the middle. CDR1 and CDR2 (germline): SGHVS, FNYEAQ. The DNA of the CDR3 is TGTGCCAGCAGCTCGACAGAGAACTACGAGCAGTACTTC. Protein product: CASSSTENYEQYF.

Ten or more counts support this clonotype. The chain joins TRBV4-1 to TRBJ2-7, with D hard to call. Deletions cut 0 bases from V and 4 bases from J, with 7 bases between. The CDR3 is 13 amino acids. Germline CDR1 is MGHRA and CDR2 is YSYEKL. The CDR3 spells CASSQDIRYEQYF. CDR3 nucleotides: TGCGCCAGCAGCCAAGATATCAGATACGAGCAGTACTTC.